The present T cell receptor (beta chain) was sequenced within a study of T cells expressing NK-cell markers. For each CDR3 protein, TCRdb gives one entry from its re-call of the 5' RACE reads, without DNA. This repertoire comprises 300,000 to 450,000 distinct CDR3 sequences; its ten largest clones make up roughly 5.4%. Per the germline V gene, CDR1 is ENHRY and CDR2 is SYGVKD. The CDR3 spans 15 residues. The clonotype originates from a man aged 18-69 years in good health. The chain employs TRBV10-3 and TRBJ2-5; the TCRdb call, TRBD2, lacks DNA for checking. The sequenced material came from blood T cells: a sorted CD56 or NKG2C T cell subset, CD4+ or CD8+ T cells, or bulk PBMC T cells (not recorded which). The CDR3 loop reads CAISEQAGGGETQYF.